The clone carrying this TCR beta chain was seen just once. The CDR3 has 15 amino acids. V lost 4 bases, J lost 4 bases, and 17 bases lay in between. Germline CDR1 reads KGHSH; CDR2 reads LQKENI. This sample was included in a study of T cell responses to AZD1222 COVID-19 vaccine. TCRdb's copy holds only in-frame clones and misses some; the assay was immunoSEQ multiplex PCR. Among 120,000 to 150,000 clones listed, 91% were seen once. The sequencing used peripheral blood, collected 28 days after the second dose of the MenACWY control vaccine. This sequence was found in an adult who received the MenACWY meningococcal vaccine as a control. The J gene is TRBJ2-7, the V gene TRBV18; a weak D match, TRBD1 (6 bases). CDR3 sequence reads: CASSLTPGHQYEQYF. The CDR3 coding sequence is TGTGCCAGCTCACTTACCCCGGGACATCAATACGAGCAGTACTTC.